One sample yielded the 10 T cell receptor beta chains listed below, sequenced in a study of identical twins. Each CDR3 protein gets one entry after TCRdb re-called the 5' RACE reads with MiXCR. The sample carries 600,000 to 700,000 distinct CDR3 sequences, 20% to 25% recorded once. These same records also appear under a second study, on T cells expressing NK-cell markers.

Sequenced input: PBMCs. All receptors derive from a woman in her late teens or twenties in good health.

This clonotype was recorded many times. V usage is TRBV20-1 and J usage is TRBJ2-7; no definite D call. V lost 3 bases and J lost 0, with 9 bases in between. The CDR3 is 13 residues long. Germline V gene sequence: CDR1 DFQATT, CDR2 SNEGSKA (reference sequence). The CDR3 DNA reads TGCAGTGCTAGTTTGTGGGGCTCCTACGAGCAGTACTTC. Its protein is CSASLWGSYEQYF.

Only a few counts were recorded for this clonotype. This chain links TRBV7-9 with TRBJ2-7; D is perhaps TRBD2 (6 bases). This CDR3 has 15 amino acids. Germline lookup yields CDR1 SEHNR and CDR2 FQNEAQ (reference sequence). Trimming took 4 bases from V and 2 from J, leaving 15 bases between them. DNA of the CDR3: TGTGCCAGCAGCTGGACTCAGCGGGCAACCTACGAGCAGTACTTC. Translation: CASSWTQRATYEQYF.

This clonotype was detected a few times. This chain connects TRBV10-3 to TRBJ2-7; TRBD1 matches at 7 bases. This CDR3 is built from 16 residues. V lost 0 bases, J lost 2 bases, and 7 bases stayed unmatched. Germline CDR1 and CDR2: ENHRY and SYGVKD. The CDR3 nucleotides read TGTGCCATCAGTGAGTCAAACAGGGGCAAACCCTACGAGCAGTACTTC. It translates to CAISESNRGKPYEQYF.

This clonotype has a count of ten or more. The V gene is TRBV7-2, the J gene TRBJ2-7, with TRBD2 identical over 13 bases. The CDR3 totals 16 residues. V gave up 5 bases and J gave up 7 bases; unmatched junction bases: 11. Per the germline V gene, CDR1 is SGHTA and CDR2 is FQGNSA. The CDR3 here is CASSTQGLAGLGEQYF. CDR3 coding DNA: TGTGCCAGCAGCACACAGGGACTAGCGGGGTTAGGGGAGCAGTACTTC.

This clonotype has just a few counts. The chain is built from TRBV7-3 and TRBJ2-1, with 7 bases lining up with TRBD1. CDR3 size: 16 residues. V trimming: 0 bases; J trimming: 7 bases; junction bases outside the gene matches: 9. CDR1 is SGHTA, CDR2 FQGTGA, per germline. The CDR3 here is CASSLTRGTARNEQFF. In nucleotides, the CDR3 is TGTGCCAGCAGCTTAACAAGGGGGACAGCGCGGAATGAGCAGTTCTTC.

The J gene is TRBJ2-2, the V gene TRBV5-1; TRBD1 might be the D (7 bases). V was shortened by 4 bases and J by 2 bases, with 15 bases between the two germline ends. CDR1 SGHRS and CDR2 YFSETQ come from the germline V gene. CDR3 length: 16 amino acids. The CDR3 loop reads CASSVGGTVNTGELFF. The CDR3, as DNA: TGCGCCAGCAGCGTAGGGGGGACAGTCAACACCGGGGAGCTGTTTTTT.

J is TRBJ2-2 and V is TRBV27, with 11 bases aligning to TRBD1. V was clipped by 4 bases and J by 6 bases; unmatched bases: 4. CDR1 and CDR2 (germline): MNHEY, SMNVEV (reference sequence). This CDR3 is built from 15 residues. In nucleotides, the CDR3 is TGTGCCAGCAGTTACGGGACAGGGGGAGCCGGGGAGCTGTTTTTT. The encoded protein is CASSYGTGGAGELFF.

This clonotype turned up a few times. The chain recombines TRBV15 with TRBJ2-3; 8 bases fit TRBD2. CDR3 size: 14 residues. V lost 1 base and J lost 6; bases outside the gene matches: 3. Looked up from germline, CDR1 is LNHNV and CDR2 is YYDKDF (reference sequence). This CDR3 reads CATSRVAGSDTQYF. CDR3 nucleotide sequence: TGTGCCACCAGCAGAGTAGCGGGATCGGATACGCAGTATTTT.

The chain is built from TRBV7-9 and TRBJ2-5; D gene ambiguous. Trimming took 5 bases from V and 4 from J, leaving 11 bases between them. The V gene's germline CDR1 is SEHNR and CDR2 FQNEAQ (reference sequence). This CDR3 contains 13 residues. The chain's CDR3 is CASSQYAGETQYF. The CDR3 DNA is TGTGCCAGCAGCCAATATGCCGGAGAGACCCAGTACTTC. Full variable domain (missing parts from reference TRBV7-9 and TRBJ2-5): DTGVSQNPRHKITKRGQNVTFRCDPISEHNRLYWYRQTLGQGPEFLTYFQNEAQLEKSRLLSDRFSAERPKGSFSTLEIQRTEQGDSAMYLCASSQYAGETQYFGPGTRLLVL.

The rearrangement uses TRBV12-3 or TRBV12-4 and TRBJ2-2; D not certain. V lost 5 bases, J lost 8 bases, and 18 bases lay in between. The CDR3 contains 15 residues. For the CDR3, the DNA is TGTGCCAGCAGTCCAACGGACCTCGCTTTGGGGGAGCTGTTTTTT. Its translation: CASSPTDLALGELFF.